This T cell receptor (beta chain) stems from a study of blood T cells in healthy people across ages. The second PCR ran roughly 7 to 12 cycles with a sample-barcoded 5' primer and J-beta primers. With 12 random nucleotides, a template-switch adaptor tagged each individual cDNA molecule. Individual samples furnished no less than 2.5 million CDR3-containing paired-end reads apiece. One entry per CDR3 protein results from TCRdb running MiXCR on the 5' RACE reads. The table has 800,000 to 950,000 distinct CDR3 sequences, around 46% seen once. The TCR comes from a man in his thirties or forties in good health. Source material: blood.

The CDR3 here is CASSYRGPGRGYEQYF. The CDR3 DNA sequence: TGTGCCAGCAGTTATAGGGGTCCGGGACGAGGATACGAGCAGTACTTC. This rearrangement joins TRBV6-2 or TRBV6-3 to TRBJ2-7; D may correspond to TRBD1 or TRBD2 (5 bases each). Trimming left V 3 bases short and J 4 bases short, with 19 bases between. The CDR3 is 16 amino acids. Germline CDR1 MNHEY, CDR2 SVGEGT.